The 16 T cell receptor beta chains listed next were all sequenced from one sample in a study of cytomegalovirus exposure and HLA in healthy donors. Profiled with immunoSEQ multiplex PCR; TCRdb holds only in-frame clones, not every one. In the table there are 200,000 to 250,000 clones, over 80% of which are singletons. The sample was PBMCs. Every receptor here comes from a young woman in good health and CMV-seronegative.

The J gene is TRBJ2-7, the V gene TRBV6-1; TRBD2 matches 12 bases. Germline CDR1 and CDR2: MNHNS and SASEGT. The trim removed 3 bases at V and 5 bases at J, leaving 5 bases unmatched. This CDR3 has 15 residues. DNA of the CDR3: TGTGCCAGCAGTGAGACTAGCGGGAGCAATCACGAGCAGTACTTC. Protein: CASSETSGSNHEQYF.

The chain recombines TRBV4-1 with TRBJ2-3; 10 positions agree with TRBD2. The germline CDR1 and CDR2 sequences are MGHRA and YSYEKL. The length of the CDR3 is 17 residues. J was trimmed by 0 bases and V by 1 base; bases with no gene match: 4. The CDR3 reads CASSQVPSGGSTDTQYF. The CDR3 nucleotides read TGCGCCAGCAGCCAAGTCCCTAGCGGGGGCAGCACAGATACGCAGTATTTT.

The chain employs TRBV11-2 and TRBJ2-7; TRBD2 matches at 8 bases. This CDR3 is built from 16 residues. The V gene end was trimmed by 3 bases and the J gene end by 2 bases; junction bases not matched to a gene: 9. Germline V gene sequence: CDR1 SGHAT, CDR2 FQNNGV. The CDR3 sequence is CASSFSSSGGAYEQYF. CDR3 sequence (DNA): TGTGCCAGCAGCTTCTCGTCCAGCGGGGGAGCCTACGAGCAGTACTTC.

The CDR3 region has the DNA TGTGCCAGCAGCTCCGGGACTAGCGCCGCCTACGAGCAGTACTTC. It encodes CASSSGTSAAYEQYF. The chain employs TRBV7-6 and TRBJ2-7, with TRBD2 matching over 10 bases. The trim removed 4 bases at V and 2 bases at J, leaving 5 bases unmatched. The CDR3 has 15 amino acids. Looked up from germline, CDR1 is SGHVS and CDR2 is FNYEAQ.

The genes are TRBV5-4 and TRBJ2-2; a possible D gene is TRBD1 (5 bases). Trimming removed 5 bases at V and 6 bases at J, with 11 bases between. This CDR3 has 13 amino acids. Germline assignment: CDR1 SGHNT and CDR2 YYREEE (reference sequence). CDR3 bases: TGTGCCAGCAGGTCCGACAGACCCGGGGAGCTGTTTTTT. Amino acid sequence: CASRSDRPGELFF.

The chain carries TRBV14 and TRBJ1-2, with 7 bases fitting TRBD1. The germline V gene encodes CDR1 SGHDN and CDR2 FVKESK. V lost 2 bases, J lost 4 bases, and 1 base stayed unmatched. This CDR3 is built from 13 residues. For the CDR3, the DNA is TGTGCCAGCAGCCAAACAGGGGCCTATGGCTACACCTTC. It encodes CASSQTGAYGYTF.

This chain links TRBV27 with TRBJ2-1; 12 bases fit TRBD2. Germline V gene sequence: CDR1 MNHEY, CDR2 SMNVEV (reference sequence). V trimming: 7 bases; J trimming: 9 bases; junction bases outside the gene matches: 13. CDR3 length equals 16 residues. The CDR3 region is CASTDLLAGGPLEQFF. Written as DNA, the CDR3 is TGTGCCAGCACAGATTTGCTAGCGGGAGGGCCCCTTGAGCAGTTCTTC.

This clone was observed a handful of times. V and J are TRBV18 and TRBJ2-2; TRBD2 aligns across 7 bases. CDR3 length equals 16 residues. With V trimmed by 3 bases and J by 4 bases, 8 bases remained unmatched. The germline V gene has CDR1 KGHSH and CDR2 LQKENI. The CDR3 here is CASSPEGTTSTGELFF. CDR3 DNA: TGTGCCAGCTCACCCGAAGGGACTACCTCCACCGGGGAGCTGTTTTTT.

The chain carries TRBV9 and TRBJ2-1, with 9 bases that match TRBD2. CDR3 length: 15 amino acids. The germline V gene has CDR1 SGDLS and CDR2 YYNGEE. V was clipped by 4 bases and J by 9 bases; unmatched bases: 11. The chain's CDR3 is CASSPPGGRVTEQFF. CDR3 DNA sequence: TGTGCCAGCAGCCCCCCCGGCGGGAGGGTAACTGAGCAGTTCTTC.

The chain carries TRBV25-1 and TRBJ2-1; 8 bases fit TRBD2. Germline CDR1 reads MGHDK; CDR2 reads SYGVNS. This CDR3 is 16 amino acids long. The V gene end was trimmed by 2 bases and the J gene end by 2 bases; junction bases not matched to a gene: 5. CDR3 nucleotides: TGTGCCAGCAGTGAACCTACTAGCGGAACCTACAATGAGCAGTTCTTC. Its translation: CASSEPTSGTYNEQFF. The whole variable domain, filled in from reference TRBV25-1 and TRBJ2-1, reads EADIYQTPRYLVIGTGKKITLECSQTMGHDKMYWYQQDPGMELHLIHYSYGVNSTEKGDLSSESTVSRIRTEHFPLTLESARPSHTSQYLCASSEPTSGTYNEQFFGPGTRLTVL.

This clone was seen a few times. This chain uses TRBV5-6 with TRBJ2-7; TRBD1 is a possible D gene (5 bases). The CDR3 is 14 residues long. Germline V gene sequence: CDR1 SGHDT, CDR2 YYEEEE. Trimming shortened V by 5 bases and J by 3 bases, and 15 bases separated the two germline ends. As DNA, the CDR3 is TGTGCCAGCAGTCCCAGGCTAGGGGACTACGAGCAGTACTTC. Its translation: CASSPRLGDYEQYF.

The rearrangement joins TRBV2 to TRBJ1-5, with 8 bases fitting TRBD1. Germline V gene data show CDR1 as SNHLY and CDR2 as FYNNEI. The V segment lost 2 bases and the J segment 4 bases; nucleotides outside the gene matches: 4. The CDR3 runs to 15 residues. The CDR3 is CASSERTGTNQPQHF. The CDR3 nucleotides read TGTGCCAGCAGTGAACGGACAGGGACGAATCAGCCCCAGCATTTT.

The genes are TRBV7-9 and TRBJ2-7, with TRBD2 identical over 10 bases. CDR3 length equals 15 residues. CDR1 and CDR2 from the germline V gene are SEHNR and FQNEAQ (reference sequence). V shed 7 bases, J shed 2 bases, and the junction held 8 bases outside the gene matches. The CDR3 DNA follows: TGTGCCAGCACCCCTAGCGGGAGTCACCCCTACGAGCAGTACTTC. Translated, it gives CASTPSGSHPYEQYF.

The chain carries TRBV18 and TRBJ1-2, with TRBD1 matching over 10 bases. V lost 3 bases to trimming and J lost 4 bases; unmatched junction nucleotides: 8. Germline-derived CDR1 and CDR2 are KGHSH and LQKENI. The CDR3 has 16 residues. CDR3 DNA sequence: TGTGCCAGCTCACCTTTACGGGACAGGGGCGTCTATGGCTACACCTTC. Its protein product is CASSPLRDRGVYGYTF.

The chain carries TRBV18 and TRBJ1-5; 7 positions match TRBD1. CDR3 length: 16 residues. Unmatched junction bases numbered 8, after V lost 4 bases and J lost 2 bases. CDR1 KGHSH and CDR2 LQKENI come from the germline V gene. This chain's CDR3 is CASSHTRQGGNQPQHF. The CDR3 DNA follows: TGTGCCAGCTCACATACTCGACAGGGTGGCAATCAGCCCCAGCATTTT.

This clone was picked up one time. This chain links TRBV7-2 with TRBJ2-1; 12 bases map to TRBD2. After removal of 0 bases from V and 1 base from J, the junction contained 4 bases not matched to a gene. From germline, CDR1 is SGHTA and CDR2 FQGNSA. The CDR3 extends over 18 amino acids. The CDR3 here is CASSLALAGGGSYNEQFF. As DNA, the CDR3 is TGTGCCAGCAGCTTAGCACTAGCGGGAGGTGGGTCCTACAATGAGCAGTTCTTC. Looking up the rest from reference TRBV7-2 and TRBJ2-1 gives the full variable domain: GAGVSQSPSNKVTEKGKDVELRCDPISGHTALYWYRQSLGQGLEFLIYFQGNSAPDKSGLPSDRFSAERTGGSVSTLTIQRTQQEDSAVYLCASSLALAGGGSYNEQFFGPGTRLTVL.